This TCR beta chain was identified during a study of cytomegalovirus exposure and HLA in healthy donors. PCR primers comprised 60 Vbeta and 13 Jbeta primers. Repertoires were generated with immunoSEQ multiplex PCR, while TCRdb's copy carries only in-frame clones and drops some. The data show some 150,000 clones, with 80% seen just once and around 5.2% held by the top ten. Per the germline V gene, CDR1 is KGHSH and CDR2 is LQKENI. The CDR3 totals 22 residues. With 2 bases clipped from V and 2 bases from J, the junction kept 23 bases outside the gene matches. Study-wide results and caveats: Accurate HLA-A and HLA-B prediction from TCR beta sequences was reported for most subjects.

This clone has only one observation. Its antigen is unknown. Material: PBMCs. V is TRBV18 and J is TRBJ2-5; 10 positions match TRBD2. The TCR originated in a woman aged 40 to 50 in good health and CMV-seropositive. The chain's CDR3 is CASSPFVPRVPSGRQNQETQYF. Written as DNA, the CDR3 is TGTGCCAGCTCACCATTTGTCCCACGCGTGCCTAGCGGGAGACAAAATCAAGAGACCCAGTACTTC.